What follows describes a single TCR beta chain. Its matching antigen is unknown. The data were obtained in a study of CD8+ T cells in alopecia areata. Findings and caveats of the study: Normal skin's resident alphabeta T cells are sequenced alongside lesional scalp T cells. Mouse data revealed clearer TCR sharing than patient data did, a gap possibly tied to HLA.

Extracted from the samples, RNA was reverse transcribed into cDNA to serve as the sequencing template. Measured with immunoSEQ multiplex PCR; TCRdb has only the in-frame clones, and not every one. The sample lists 95,000 to 100,000 clones; approximately 63% were seen once. The treatment was: oral pan-JAK inhibitor, 5-10 mg twice daily. Per the germline V gene, CDR1 is SNHLY and CDR2 is FYNNEI. The V and J ends lost 3 bases and 4 bases, in that order; junction bases with no gene match: 2. CDR3 length: 13 residues. Sequenced material: CD8+ T cells sorted from blood, taken between weeks 55 and 65, from a patient treated with tofacitinib. The chain combines TRBV2 with TRBJ1-2; the match to TRBD1 covers 7 bases. The source of this sequence is a human donor with alopecia areata. CDR3 sequence reads: CASSDGTAYGYTF. In DNA, the CDR3 is TGTGCCAGCAGTGATGGGACAGCCTATGGCTACACCTTC.